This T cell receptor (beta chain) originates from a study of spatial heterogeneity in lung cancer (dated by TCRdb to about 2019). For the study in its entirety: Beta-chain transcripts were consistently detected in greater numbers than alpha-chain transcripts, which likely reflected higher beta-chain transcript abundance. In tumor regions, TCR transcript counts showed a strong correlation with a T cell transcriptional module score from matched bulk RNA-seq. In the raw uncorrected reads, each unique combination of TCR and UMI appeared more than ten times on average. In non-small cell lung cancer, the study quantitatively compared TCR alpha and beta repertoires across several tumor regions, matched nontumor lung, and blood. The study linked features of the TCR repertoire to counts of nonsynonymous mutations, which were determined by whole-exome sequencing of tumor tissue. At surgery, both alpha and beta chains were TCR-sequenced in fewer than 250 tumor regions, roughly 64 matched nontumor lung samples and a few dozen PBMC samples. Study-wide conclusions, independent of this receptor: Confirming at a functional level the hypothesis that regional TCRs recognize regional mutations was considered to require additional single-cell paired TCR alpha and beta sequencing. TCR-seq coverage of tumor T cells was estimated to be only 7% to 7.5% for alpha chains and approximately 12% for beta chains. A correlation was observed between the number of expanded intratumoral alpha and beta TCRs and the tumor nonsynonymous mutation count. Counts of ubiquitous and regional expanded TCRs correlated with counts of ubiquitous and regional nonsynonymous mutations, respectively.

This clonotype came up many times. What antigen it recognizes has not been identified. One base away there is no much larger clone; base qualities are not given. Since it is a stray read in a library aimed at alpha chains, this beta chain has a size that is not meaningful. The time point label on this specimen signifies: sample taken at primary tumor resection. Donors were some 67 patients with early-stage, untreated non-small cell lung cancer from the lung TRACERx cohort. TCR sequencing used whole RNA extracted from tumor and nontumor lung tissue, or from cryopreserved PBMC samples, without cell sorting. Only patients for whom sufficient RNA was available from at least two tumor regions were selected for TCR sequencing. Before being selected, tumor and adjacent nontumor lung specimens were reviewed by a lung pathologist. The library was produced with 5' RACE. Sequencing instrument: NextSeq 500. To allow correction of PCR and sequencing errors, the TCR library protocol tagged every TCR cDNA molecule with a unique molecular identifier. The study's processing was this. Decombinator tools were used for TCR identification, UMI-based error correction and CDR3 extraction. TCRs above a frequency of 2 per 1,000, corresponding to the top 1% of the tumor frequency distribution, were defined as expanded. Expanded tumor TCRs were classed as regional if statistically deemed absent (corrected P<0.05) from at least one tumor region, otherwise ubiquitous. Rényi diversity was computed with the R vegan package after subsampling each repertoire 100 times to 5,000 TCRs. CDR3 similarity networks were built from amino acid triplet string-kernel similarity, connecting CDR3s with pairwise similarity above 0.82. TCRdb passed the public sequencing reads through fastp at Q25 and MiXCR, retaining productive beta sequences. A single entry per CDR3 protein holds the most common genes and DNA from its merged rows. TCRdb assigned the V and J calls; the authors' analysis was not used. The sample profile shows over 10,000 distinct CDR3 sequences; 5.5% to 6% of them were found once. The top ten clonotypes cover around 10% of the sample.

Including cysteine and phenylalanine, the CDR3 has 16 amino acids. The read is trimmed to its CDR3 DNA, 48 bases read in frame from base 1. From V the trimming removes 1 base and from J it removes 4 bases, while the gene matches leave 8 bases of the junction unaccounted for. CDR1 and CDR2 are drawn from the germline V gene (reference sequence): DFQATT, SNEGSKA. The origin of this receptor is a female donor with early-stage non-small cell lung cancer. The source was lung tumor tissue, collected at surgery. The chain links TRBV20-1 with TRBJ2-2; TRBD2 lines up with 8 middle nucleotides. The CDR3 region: CSARGFGTSITGELFF. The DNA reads TGCAGTGCTAGAGGCTTCGGGACTAGTATCACCGGGGAGCTGTTTTTT.